This T cell receptor beta chain is drawn from a study of blood T cell repertoires in COVID-19. The wider study: In each case, the material was cDNA or gDNA derived from T cells, B-cell-depleted T cells, or PBMCs.

The table lists this clone with a count of one. Some clones are missing from TCRdb's copy, which holds only in-frame ones; the method was immunoSEQ multiplex PCR. The sample shows some 190,000 clones, approximately 89% of them seen only once. Adults between roughly 18 and 95 years of age took part from about two dozen US areas. Participant reports of clinical history set cohort assignment. The CDR3 contains 12 residues. CDR1 LGHDT and CDR2 YNNKEL come from the germline V gene (reference sequence). V was clipped by 2 bases and J by 14 bases, with 14 bases between them. This sequence originates from a woman between 40 and 55 years old with acute COVID-19. What was sequenced was PBMCs or T cells enriched from blood (not recorded which). The J gene is TRBJ2-3, the V gene TRBV3-1 (or the pseudogene TRBV3-2), with D possibly being TRBD1 (6 bases). The CDR3 sequence: CASSQSQGGPYF. For the CDR3, the DNA is TGTGCCAGCAGCCAATCACAGGGTGGTCCGTATTTT.